This is a list of T cell receptor beta chains from one sample in a study of cytomegalovirus exposure and HLA in healthy donors. Using immunoSEQ multiplex PCR, the repertoire was profiled, and TCRdb retains in-frame clones only, with some absent. The table shows around 120,000 clones, with around 60% occurring only once. Input material: PBMCs. The receptors shown here come from a young man in good health and CMV-seropositive. CDR3s leave out the opening cysteine and the closing phenylalanine or tryptophan. D genes are given only for firm matches. The listing skips clone size in some rows; elsewhere it reads once, few, many or a size class.

TRBV6-5 - - ASTLGGAGELF
TRBV2 - - ASRLDSPNPGNTIY
TRBV30 TRBD2 - AWRGLARETQY
TRBV18 TRBD1 once ASSPIRQGAGDTEAF
TRBV5-1 TRBD2 - ASSLSGGPLNTGELF
TRBV11-3 - few ASSLGSPGREGTQY
TRBV2 - - ASSEYHGNSPLH
TRBV7-2 TRBD2 - ASSLLAGAEYEQY
TRBV5-1 TRBD2 few ASSLDGGASYEQY
TRBV18 - - ASSPLGDHGYT
TRBV6-5 - - ASRTGSTEAF
TRBV9 - few ASSHEGVGSNQPQH
TRBV12-5 - few ASGLSTTQINYGYT
TRBV6-1 - - AVLRGGRTEAF
TRBV18 - few ASSPTLYEQY
TRBV11-3 - - ASSSLRVPGDNTEAF
TRBV5-6 TRBD2 few ASSWRKRGTQETQY
TRBV9 TRBD2 - ASSPPGGSLGEQY
TRBV19 TRBD1 - ASGQAGQPQH
TRBV5-6 - - ASSPLRDRSSTDTQY
TRBV28 - once ASRTTGTLH
TRBV6-1 - few ASSEYSGTGELF
TRBV5-5 - - AIKVGGAGNTIY
TRBV5-1 - - ASSQSEVGSGNTIY
TRBV30 - - ATMGRTEKLF
TRBV7-2 - - ASSLGAREKLF